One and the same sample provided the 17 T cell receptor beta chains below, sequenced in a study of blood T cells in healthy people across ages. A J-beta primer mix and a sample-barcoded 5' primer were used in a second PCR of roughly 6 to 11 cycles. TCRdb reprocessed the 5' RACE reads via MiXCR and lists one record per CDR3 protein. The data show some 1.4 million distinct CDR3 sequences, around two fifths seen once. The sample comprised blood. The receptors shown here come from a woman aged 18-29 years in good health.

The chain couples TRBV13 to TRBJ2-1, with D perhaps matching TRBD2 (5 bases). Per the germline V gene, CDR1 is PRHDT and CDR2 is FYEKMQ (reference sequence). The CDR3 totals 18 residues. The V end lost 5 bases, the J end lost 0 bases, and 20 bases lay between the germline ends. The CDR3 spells CASSPQSRTVSSYNEQFF. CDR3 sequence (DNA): TGTGCCAGCAGCCCCCAGTCCAGGACTGTGAGCTCCTACAATGAGCAGTTCTTC.

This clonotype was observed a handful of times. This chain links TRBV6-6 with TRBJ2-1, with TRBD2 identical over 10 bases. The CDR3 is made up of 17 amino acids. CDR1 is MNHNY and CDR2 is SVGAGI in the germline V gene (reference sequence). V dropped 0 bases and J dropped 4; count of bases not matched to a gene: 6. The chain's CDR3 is CASSYSPVAGGYNEQFF. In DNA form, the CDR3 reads TGTGCCAGCAGTTACTCACCCGTAGCGGGGGGATACAATGAGCAGTTCTTC.

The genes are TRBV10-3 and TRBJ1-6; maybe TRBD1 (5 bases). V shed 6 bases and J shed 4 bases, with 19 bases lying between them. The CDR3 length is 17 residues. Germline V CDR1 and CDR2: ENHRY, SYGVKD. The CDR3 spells CAISHFRDPPYNSPLHF. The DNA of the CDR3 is TGTGCCATCAGCCACTTCAGGGACCCCCCATATAATTCACCCCTCCACTTT.

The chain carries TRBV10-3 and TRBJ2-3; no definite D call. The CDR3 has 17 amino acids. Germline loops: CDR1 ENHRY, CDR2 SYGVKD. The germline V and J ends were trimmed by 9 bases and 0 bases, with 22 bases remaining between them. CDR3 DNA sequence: TGTGCCATTTCTCCGGTGTGGGGAATCCCTAGCACAGATACGCAGTATTTT. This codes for CAISPVWGIPSTDTQYF.

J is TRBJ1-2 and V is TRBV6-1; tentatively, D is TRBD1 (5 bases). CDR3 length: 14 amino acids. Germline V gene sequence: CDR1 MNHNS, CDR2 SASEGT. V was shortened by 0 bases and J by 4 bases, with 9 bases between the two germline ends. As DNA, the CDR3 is TGTGCCAGCAGTGAAGCGGACGGGGGCTATGGCTACACCTTC. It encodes CASSEADGGYGYTF.

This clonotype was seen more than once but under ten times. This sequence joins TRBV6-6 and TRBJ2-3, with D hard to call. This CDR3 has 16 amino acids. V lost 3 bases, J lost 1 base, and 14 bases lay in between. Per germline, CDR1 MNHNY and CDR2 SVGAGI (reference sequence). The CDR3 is CASSYSPLSGTDTQYF. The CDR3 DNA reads TGTGCCAGCAGTTATTCCCCCCTATCGGGCACAGATACGCAGTATTTT.

CDR3 amino acids: CATWTSWLYEQYF. CDR3 sequence (DNA): TGTGCCACGTGGACTAGCTGGCTCTACGAGCAGTACTTC. This chain connects TRBV6-2 or TRBV6-3 to TRBJ2-5; TRBD2 aligns across 8 bases. The DNA end favors TRBJ2-7, so the J call may be wrong. CDR3 length equals 13 residues. Germline V CDR1 and CDR2: MNHEY, SVGEGT.

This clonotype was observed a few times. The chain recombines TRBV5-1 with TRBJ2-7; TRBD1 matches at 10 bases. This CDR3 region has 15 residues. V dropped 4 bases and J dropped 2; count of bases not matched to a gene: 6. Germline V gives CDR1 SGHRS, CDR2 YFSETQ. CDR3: CASSRTGTGAYEQYF. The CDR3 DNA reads TGCGCCAGCAGCCGTACCGGGACAGGGGCCTACGAGCAGTACTTC.

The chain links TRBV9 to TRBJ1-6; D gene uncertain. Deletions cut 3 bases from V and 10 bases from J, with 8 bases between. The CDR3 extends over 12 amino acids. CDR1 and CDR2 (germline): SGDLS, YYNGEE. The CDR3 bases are TGTGCCAGCAGCGCAGGAGGATCACCCCTCCACTTT. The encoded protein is CASSAGGSPLHF. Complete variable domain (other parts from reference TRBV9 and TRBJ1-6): DSGVTQTPKHLITATGQRVTLRCSPRSGDLSVYWYQQSLDQGLQFLIQYYNGEERAKGNILERFSAQQFPDLHSELNLSSLELGDSALYFCASSAGGSPLHFGNGTRLTVT.

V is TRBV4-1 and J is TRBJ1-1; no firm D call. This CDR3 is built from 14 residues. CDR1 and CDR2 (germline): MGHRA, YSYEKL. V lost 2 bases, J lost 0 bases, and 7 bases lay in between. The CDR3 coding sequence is TGCGCCAGCAGCCAACCTTTTATGAACACTGAAGCTTTCTTT. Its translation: CASSQPFMNTEAFF.

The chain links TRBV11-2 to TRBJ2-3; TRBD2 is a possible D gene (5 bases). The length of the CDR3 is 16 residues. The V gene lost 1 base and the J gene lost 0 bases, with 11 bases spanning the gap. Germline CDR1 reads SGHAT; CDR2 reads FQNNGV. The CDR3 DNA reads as TGTGCCAGCAGCTTAGGTCCACTAGTGAGCACAGATACGCAGTATTTT. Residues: CASSLGPLVSTDTQYF.

CDR3 in DNA: TGTGCCAGCAGCCAAGACAGCAGCGGGAGTGTGGCAGATACGCAGTATTTT. It specifies CASSQDSSGSVADTQYF. This chain uses TRBV3-1 with TRBJ2-3; 8 bases match TRBD2. This CDR3 has 17 amino acids. J lost 4 bases, V lost 0 bases, and 9 bases had no gene match. Per the germline V gene, CDR1 is LGHDT and CDR2 is YNNKEL (reference sequence).

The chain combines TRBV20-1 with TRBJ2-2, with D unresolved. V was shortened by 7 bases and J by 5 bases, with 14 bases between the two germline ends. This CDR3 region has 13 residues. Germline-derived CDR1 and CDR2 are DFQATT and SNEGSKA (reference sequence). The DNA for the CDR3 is TGCAGTGGTACCAAGACTGATACCGGGGAGCTGTTTTTT. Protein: CSGTKTDTGELFF.

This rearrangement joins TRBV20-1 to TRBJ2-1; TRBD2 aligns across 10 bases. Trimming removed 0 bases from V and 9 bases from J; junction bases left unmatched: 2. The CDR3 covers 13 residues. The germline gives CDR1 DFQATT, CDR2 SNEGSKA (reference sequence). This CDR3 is CSARELAGLEQFF. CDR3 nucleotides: TGCAGTGCTAGAGAACTAGCGGGACTTGAGCAGTTCTTC.

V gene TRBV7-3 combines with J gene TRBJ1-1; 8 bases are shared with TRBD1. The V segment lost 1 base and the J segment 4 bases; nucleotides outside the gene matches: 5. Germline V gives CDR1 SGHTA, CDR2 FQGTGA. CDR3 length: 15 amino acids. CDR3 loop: CASSLSGGQGTEAFF. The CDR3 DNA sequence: TGTGCCAGCAGCTTAAGTGGCGGACAGGGCACTGAAGCTTTCTTT.

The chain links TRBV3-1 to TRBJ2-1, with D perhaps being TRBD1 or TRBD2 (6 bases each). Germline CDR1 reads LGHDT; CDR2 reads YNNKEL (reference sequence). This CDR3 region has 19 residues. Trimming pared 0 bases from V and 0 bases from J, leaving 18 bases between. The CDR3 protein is CASSQEGALALSSYNEQFF. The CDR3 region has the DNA TGTGCCAGCAGCCAAGAGGGGGCCCTAGCGCTGAGCTCCTACAATGAGCAGTTCTTC.

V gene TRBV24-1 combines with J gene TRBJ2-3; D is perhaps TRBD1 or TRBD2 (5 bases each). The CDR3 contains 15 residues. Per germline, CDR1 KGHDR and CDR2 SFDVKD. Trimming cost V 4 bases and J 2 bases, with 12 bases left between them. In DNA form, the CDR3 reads TGTGCCACCAGTGACCATCGGGACCTCACAGATACGCAGTATTTT. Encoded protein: CATSDHRDLTDTQYF.